A selection of T cell receptor beta chains follows, all from one sample in a study of blood T cells in healthy people across ages. From the 5' RACE reads, TCRdb called clonotypes with MiXCR, one entry per CDR3 protein. This sample has over 950,000 distinct CDR3 sequences, with just over 50% found just once. Sequencing was done on a sample of blood. The receptor set was obtained from a woman aged 60-75 years in good health. Each CDR3 is given with its conserved first and last residue. D genes are given only for firm matches. Only part of the rows carry a size: once, few, many, or a class if the clone is expanded.

D gene: NA; V gene: TRBV28; J gene: TRBJ2-5; clone size: once; CDR3 protein: CASRTNRVVRETQYF; CDR3 DNA: TGTGCCAGCAGGACGAACAGGGTCGTCAGGGAGACCCAGTACTTC
D gene: NA; V gene: TRBV7-6; J gene: TRBJ2-7; clone size: NA; CDR3 protein: CASSFGGGVGYEQYF; CDR3 DNA: TGTGCCAGCAGCTTTGGAGGCGGGGTGGGCTACGAGCAGTACTTC
D gene: TRBD2; V gene: TRBV10-3; J gene: TRBJ2-1; clone size: NA; CDR3 protein: CAISVLTLAGYEDEQFF; CDR3 DNA: TGTGCCATCAGTGTCCTCACTCTAGCGGGATACGAGGATGAGCAGTTCTTC
D gene: TRBD2; V gene: TRBV5-1; J gene: TRBJ2-5; clone size: few; CDR3 protein: CASSFPPWREGLYQETQYF; CDR3 DNA: TGCGCCAGCAGCTTCCCCCCTTGGCGGGAGGGCCTGTACCAAGAGACCCAGTACTTC
D gene: NA; V gene: TRBV15; J gene: TRBJ2-5; clone size: NA; CDR3 protein: CASSRDRREETQYF; CDR3 DNA: TGTGCCTCCAGCAGAGACAGACGGGAGGAGACCCAGTACTTC
D gene: NA; V gene: TRBV13; J gene: TRBJ2-7; clone size: NA; CDR3 protein: CASSLSHGVYEQYF; CDR3 DNA: TGTGCCAGCAGCTTATCCCATGGGGTCTACGAGCAGTACTTC
D gene: NA; V gene: TRBV29-1; J gene: TRBJ1-4; clone size: NA; CDR3 protein: CSVPMSGVNEKLFF; CDR3 DNA: TGCAGCGTCCCTATGTCAGGGGTTAATGAAAAACTGTTTTTT
D gene: NA; V gene: TRBV29-1; J gene: TRBJ2-7; clone size: NA; CDR3 protein: CSVRETGGYSEQYF; CDR3 DNA: TGCAGCGTTAGGGAGACAGGAGGTTACTCCGAGCAGTACTTC
D gene: TRBD2; V gene: TRBV11-2; J gene: TRBJ2-1; clone size: NA; CDR3 protein: CASSPSSGRKVYEQFF; CDR3 DNA: TGTGCCAGCAGCCCATCTAGCGGGAGAAAGGTCTATGAGCAGTTCTTC
D gene: NA; V gene: TRBV7-2; J gene: TRBJ2-5; clone size: few; CDR3 protein: CASSLHLAGKEAETQYF; CDR3 DNA: TGTGCCAGCAGCTTACACCTCGCAGGGAAGGAAGCAGAGACCCAGTACTTC